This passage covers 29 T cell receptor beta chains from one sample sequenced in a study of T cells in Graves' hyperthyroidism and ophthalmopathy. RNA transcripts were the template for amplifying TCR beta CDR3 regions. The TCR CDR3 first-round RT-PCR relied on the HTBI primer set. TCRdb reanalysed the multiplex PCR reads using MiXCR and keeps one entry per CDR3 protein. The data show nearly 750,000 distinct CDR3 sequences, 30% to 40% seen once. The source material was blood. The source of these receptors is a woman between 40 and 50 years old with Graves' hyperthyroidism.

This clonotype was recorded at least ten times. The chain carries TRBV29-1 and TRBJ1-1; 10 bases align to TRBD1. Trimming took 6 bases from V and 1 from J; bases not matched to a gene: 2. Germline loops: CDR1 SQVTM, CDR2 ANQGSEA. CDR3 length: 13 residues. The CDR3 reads CSVGTGENTEAFF. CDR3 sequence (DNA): TGCAGCGTAGGGACAGGGGAGAACACTGAAGCTTTCTTT.

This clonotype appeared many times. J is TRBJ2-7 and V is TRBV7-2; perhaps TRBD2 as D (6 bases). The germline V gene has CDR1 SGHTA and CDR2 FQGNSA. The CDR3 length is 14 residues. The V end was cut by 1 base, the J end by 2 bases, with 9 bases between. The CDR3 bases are TGTGCCAGCAGCTTAGTTGCGGGACCCTACGAGCAGTACTTC. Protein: CASSLVAGPYEQYF.

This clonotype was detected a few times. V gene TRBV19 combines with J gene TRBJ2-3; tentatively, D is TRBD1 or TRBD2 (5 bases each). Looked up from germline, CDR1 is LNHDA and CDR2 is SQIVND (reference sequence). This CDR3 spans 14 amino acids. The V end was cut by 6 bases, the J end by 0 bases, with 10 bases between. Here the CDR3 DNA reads TGTGCCAGTAGGAGGGACGTAAGCACAGATACGCAGTATTTT. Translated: CASRRDVSTDTQYF.

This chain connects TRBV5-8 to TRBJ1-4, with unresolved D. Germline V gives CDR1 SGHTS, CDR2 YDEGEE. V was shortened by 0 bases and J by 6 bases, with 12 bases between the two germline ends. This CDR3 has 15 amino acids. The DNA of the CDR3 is TGTGCCAGCAGCTTGGGACCTGGGCTAGATGAAAAACTGTTTTTT. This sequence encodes CASSLGPGLDEKLFF.

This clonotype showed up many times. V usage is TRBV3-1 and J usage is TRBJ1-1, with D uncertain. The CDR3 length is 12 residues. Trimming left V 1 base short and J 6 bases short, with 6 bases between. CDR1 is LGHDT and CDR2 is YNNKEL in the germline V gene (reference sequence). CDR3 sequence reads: CASSQGHAEAFF. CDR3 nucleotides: TGTGCCAGCAGCCAAGGACATGCTGAAGCTTTCTTT.

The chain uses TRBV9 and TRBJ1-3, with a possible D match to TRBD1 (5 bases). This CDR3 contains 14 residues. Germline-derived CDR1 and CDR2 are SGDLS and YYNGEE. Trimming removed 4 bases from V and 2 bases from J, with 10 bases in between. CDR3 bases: TGTGCCAGCAGCCATGGGGGGGCTGGAAACACCATATATTTT. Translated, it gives CASSHGGAGNTIYF.

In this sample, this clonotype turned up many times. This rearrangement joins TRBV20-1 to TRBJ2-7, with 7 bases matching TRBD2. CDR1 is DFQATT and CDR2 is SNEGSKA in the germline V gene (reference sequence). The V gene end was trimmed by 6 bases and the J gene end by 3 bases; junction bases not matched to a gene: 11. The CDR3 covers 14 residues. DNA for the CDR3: TGCAGTGCCACCGGGGGGAGCGGGGACTACGAGCAGTACTTC. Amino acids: CSATGGSGDYEQYF.

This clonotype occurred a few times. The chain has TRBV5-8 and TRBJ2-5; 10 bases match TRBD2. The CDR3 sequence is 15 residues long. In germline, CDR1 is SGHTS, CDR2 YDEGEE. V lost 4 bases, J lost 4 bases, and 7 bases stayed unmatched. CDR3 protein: CASSNEREGRETQYF. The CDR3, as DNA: TGTGCCAGCAGCAATGAGCGGGAGGGCCGAGAGACCCAGTACTTC. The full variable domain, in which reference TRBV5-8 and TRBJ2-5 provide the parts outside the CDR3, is EAGVTQSPTHLIKTRGQQATLRCSPISGHTSVYWYQQALGLGLQFLLWYDEGEERNRGNFPPRFSGRQFPNYSSELNVNALELEDSALYLCASSNEREGRETQYFGPGTRLLVL.

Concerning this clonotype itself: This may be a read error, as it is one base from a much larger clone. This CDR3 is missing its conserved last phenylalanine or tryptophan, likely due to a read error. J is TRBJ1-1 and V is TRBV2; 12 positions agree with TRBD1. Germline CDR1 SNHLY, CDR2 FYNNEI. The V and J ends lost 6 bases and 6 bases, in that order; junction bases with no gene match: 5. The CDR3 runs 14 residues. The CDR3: CASSFGTGGPEAFL. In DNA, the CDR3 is TGTGCCAGCAGCTTCGGGACAGGGGGCCCTGAAGCTTTCCTT.

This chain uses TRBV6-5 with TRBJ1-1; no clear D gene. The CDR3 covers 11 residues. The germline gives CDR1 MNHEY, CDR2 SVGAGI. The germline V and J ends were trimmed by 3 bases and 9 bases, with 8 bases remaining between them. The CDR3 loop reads CASSYEYKAFF. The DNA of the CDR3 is TGTGCCAGCAGTTATGAGTATAAAGCTTTCTTT.

The CDR3 sequence: CAWSSRGSGAFF. The CDR3 bases are TGTGCCTGGAGTAGTAGGGGTTCAGGAGCTTTCTTT. The V and J genes are TRBV30 and TRBJ1-1, with D possibly TRBD1 on 5 matching bases. CDR1 is GTSNPN and CDR2 is SVGIG in the germline V gene (reference sequence). The CDR3 runs 12 residues. V was trimmed by 2 bases and J by 10 bases, leaving 14 bases between them.

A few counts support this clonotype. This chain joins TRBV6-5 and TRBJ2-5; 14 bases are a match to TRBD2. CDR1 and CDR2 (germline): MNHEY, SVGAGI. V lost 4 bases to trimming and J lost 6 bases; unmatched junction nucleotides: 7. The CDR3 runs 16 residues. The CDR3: CASSWGLAGAEKTQYF. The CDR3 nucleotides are TGTGCCAGCAGTTGGGGACTAGCGGGAGCGGAAAAGACCCAGTACTTC.

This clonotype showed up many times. The CDR3 loop reads CASSTGMVPGELFF. CDR3 DNA: TGTGCCAGTAGTACTGGGATGGTCCCCGGGGAGCTGTTTTTT. J is TRBJ2-2 and V is TRBV19; unclear D gene. CDR1 is LNHDA and CDR2 is SQIVND in the germline V gene (reference sequence). V was cut by 4 bases and J by 6 bases, with 12 bases left in between. The CDR3 consists of 14 residues.

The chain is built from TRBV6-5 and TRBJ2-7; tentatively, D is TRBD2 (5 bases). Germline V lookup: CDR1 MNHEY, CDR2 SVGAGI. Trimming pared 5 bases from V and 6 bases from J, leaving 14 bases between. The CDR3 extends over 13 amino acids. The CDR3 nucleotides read TGTGCCAGCAGTCGGGGAGAAACGGGCGAGCAGTACTTC. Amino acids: CASSRGETGEQYF.

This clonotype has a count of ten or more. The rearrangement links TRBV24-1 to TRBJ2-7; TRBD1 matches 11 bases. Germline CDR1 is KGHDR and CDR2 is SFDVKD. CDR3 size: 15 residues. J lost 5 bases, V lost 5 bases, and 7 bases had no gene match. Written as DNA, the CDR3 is TGTGCCACCAGTGCTGGACAGGGGGCAGCCCACGAGCAGTACTTC. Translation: CATSAGQGAAHEQYF.

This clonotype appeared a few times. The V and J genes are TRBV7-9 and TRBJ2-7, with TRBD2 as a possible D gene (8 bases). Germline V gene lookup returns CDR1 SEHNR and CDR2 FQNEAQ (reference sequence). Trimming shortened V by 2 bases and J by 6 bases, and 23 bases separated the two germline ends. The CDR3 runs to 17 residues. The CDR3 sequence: CASSLRGLREGLREQYF. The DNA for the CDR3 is TGTGCCAGCAGCTTAAGGGGGCTTCGGGAGGGCCTTCGCGAGCAGTACTTC. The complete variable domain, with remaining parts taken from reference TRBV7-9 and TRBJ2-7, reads DTGVSQNPRHKITKRGQNVTFRCDPISEHNRLYWYRQTLGQGPEFLTYFQNEAQLEKSRLLSDRFSAERPKGSFSTLEIQRTEQGDSAMYLCASSLRGLREGLREQYFGPGTRLTVT.

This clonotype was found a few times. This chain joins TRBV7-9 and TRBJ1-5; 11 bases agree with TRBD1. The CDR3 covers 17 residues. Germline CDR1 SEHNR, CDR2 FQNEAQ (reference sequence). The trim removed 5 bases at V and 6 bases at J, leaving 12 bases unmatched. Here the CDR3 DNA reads TGTGCCAGCAGCCACGGGGGGGGGACAGGGGGTTTTCAGCCCCAGCATTTT. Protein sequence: CASSHGGGTGGFQPQHF.

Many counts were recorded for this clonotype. CDR3: CATRLAPNTGELFF. In DNA, the CDR3 is TGTGCCACCAGACTAGCGCCTAACACCGGGGAGCTGTTTTTT. J is TRBJ2-2 and V is TRBV19; 8 bases agree with TRBD2. Per the germline V gene, CDR1 is LNHDA and CDR2 is SQIVND (reference sequence). The CDR3 spans 14 residues. Losses at the gene ends were 10 bases for V and 2 bases for J; bases not matched to a gene: 6. The full variable domain, in which reference TRBV19 and TRBJ2-2 provide the parts outside the CDR3, is DGGITQSPKYLFRKEGQNVTLSCEQNLNHDAMYWYRQDPGQGLRLIYYSQIVNDFQKGDIAEGYSVSREKKESFPLTVTSAQKNPTAFYLCATRLAPNTGELFFGEGSRLTVL.

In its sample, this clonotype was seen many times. As DNA, the CDR3 is TGTGCCAGTAGTAAGGGACAGAATTTGAACACTGAAGCTTTCTTT. Protein product: CASSKGQNLNTEAFF. V gene TRBV19 combines with J gene TRBJ1-1, with 7 bases matching TRBD1. The CDR3 covers 15 residues. J was trimmed by 0 bases and V by 4 bases; bases with no gene match: 5. Germline CDR1 is LNHDA and CDR2 is SQIVND (reference sequence). The complete variable domain, with remaining parts taken from reference TRBV19 and TRBJ1-1, reads DGGITQSPKYLFRKEGQNVTLSCEQNLNHDAMYWYRQDPGQGLRLIYYSQIVNDFQKGDIAEGYSVSREKKESFPLTVTSAQKNPTAFYLCASSKGQNLNTEAFFGQGTRLTVV.

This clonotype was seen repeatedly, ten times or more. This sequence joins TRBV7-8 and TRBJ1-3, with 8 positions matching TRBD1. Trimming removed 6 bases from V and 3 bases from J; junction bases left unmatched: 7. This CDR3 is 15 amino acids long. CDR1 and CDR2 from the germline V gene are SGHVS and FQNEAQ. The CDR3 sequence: CASRDRVFGGNTIYF. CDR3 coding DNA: TGTGCCAGCAGGGACAGGGTTTTCGGTGGAAACACCATATATTTT.

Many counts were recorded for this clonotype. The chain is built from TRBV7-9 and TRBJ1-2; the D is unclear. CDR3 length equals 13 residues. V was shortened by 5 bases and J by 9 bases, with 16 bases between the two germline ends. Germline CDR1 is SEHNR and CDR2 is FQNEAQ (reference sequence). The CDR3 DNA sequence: TGTGCCAGCAGCCCATTACAGCTTGTGAGCTACACCTTC. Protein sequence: CASSPLQLVSYTF.

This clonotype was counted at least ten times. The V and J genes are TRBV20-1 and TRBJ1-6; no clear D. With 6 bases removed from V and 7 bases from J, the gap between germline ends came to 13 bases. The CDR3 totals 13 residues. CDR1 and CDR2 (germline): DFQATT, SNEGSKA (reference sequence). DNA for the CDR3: TGCAGTGCCACGCGAGAAATGAATTCACCCCTCCACTTT. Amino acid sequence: CSATREMNSPLHF.

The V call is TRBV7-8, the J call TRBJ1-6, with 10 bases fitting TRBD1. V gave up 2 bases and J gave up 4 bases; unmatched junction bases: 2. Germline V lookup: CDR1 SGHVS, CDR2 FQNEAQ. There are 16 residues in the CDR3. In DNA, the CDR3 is TGTGCCAGCAGCTTAACGGGACAGGGGTATAATTCACCCCTCCACTTT. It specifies CASSLTGQGYNSPLHF.

The DNA for the CDR3 is TGTGCCAGCAGCTACCCGCGACAGGGCGGCTCCTACGAGCAGTACTTC. The encoded protein is CASSYPRQGGSYEQYF. The chain recombines TRBV6-6 with TRBJ2-7; 7 bases match TRBD1. V lost 6 bases and J lost 0; bases outside the gene matches: 11. The CDR3 covers 16 residues. Germline values: CDR1 MNHNY, CDR2 SVGAGI (reference sequence).

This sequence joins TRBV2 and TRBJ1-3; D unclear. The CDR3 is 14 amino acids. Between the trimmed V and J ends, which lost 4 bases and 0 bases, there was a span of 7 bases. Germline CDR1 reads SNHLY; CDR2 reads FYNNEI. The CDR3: CASSGPRSGNTIYF. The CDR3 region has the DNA TGTGCCAGCAGTGGACCGCGCTCTGGAAACACCATATATTTT. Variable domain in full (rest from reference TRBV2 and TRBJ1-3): EPEVTQTPSHQVTQMGQEVILRCVPISNHLYFYWYRQILGQKVEFLVSFYNNEISEKSEIFDDQFSVERPDGSNFTLKIRSTKLEDSAMYFCASSGPRSGNTIYFGEGSWLTVV.

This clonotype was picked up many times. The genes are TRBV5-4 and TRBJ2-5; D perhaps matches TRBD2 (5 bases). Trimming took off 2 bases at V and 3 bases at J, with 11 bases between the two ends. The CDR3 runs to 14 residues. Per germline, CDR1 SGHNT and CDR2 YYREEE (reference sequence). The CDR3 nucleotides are TGTGCCAGCAGCTTCTCCGGACTTGAAGAGACCCAGTACTTC. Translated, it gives CASSFSGLEETQYF.

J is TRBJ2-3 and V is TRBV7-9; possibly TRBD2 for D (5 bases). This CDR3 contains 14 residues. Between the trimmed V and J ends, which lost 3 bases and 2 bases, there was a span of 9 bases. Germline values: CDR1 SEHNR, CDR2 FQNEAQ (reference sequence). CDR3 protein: CASSFGVNTDTQYF. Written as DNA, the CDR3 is TGTGCCAGCAGCTTCGGGGTAAACACAGATACGCAGTATTTT.

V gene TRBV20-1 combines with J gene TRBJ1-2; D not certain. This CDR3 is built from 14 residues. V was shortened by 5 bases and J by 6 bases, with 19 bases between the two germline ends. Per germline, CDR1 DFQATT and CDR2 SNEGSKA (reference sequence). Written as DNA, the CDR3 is TGCAGTGCTCCACGGTCCCAAGGAGGTGATGGCTACACCTTC. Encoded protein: CSAPRSQGGDGYTF.

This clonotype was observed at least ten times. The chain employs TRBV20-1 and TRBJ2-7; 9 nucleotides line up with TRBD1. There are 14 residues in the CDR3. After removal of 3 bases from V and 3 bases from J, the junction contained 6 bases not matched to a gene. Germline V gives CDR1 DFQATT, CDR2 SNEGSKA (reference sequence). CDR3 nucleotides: TGCAGTGCTAGGGGTTCGGACAGGGGCTACGAGCAGTACTTC. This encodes CSARGSDRGYEQYF.